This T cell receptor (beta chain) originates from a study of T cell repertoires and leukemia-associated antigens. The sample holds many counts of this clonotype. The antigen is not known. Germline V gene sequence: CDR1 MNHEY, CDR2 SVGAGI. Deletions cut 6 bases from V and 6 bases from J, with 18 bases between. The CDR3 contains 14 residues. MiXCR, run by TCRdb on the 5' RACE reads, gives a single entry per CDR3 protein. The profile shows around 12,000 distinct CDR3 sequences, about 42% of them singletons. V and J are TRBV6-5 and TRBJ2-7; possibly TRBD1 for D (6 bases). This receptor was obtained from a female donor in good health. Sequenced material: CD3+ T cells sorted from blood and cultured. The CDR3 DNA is TGTGCCAGCAGATCCACCCCGGGACACTCCGAGCAGTACTTC. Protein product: CASRSTPGHSEQYF.